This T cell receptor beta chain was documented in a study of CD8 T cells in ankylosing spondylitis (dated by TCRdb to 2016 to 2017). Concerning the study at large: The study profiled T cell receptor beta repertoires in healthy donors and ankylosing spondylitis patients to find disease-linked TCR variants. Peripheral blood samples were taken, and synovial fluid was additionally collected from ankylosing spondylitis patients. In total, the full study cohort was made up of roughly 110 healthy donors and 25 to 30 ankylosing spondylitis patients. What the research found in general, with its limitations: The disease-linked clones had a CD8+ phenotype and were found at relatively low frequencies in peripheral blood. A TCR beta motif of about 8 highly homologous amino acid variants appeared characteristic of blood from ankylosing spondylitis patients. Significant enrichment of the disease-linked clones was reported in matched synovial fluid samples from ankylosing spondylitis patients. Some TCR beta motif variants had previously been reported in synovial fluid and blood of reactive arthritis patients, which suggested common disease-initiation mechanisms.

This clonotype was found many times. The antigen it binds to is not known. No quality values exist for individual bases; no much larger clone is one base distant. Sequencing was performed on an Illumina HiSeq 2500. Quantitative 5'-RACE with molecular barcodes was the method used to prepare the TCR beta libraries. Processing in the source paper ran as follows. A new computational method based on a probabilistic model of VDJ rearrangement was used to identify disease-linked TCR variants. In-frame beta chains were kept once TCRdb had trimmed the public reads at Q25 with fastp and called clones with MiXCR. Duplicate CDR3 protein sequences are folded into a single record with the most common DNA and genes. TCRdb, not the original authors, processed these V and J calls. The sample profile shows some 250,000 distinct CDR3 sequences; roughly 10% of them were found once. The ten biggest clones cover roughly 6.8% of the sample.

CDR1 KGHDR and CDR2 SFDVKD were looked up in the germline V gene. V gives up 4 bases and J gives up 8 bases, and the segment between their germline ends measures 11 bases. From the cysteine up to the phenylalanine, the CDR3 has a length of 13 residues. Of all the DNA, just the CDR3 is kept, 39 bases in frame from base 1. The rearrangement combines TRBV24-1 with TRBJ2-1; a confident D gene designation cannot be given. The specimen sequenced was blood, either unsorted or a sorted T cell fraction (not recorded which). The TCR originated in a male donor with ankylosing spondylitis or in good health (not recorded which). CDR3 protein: CATSESVEDEQFF. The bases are TGTGCCACCAGTGAATCCGTAGAGGATGAGCAGTTCTTC.